This is a list of T cell receptor beta chains from one sample in a study of PD-1 blockade in classical Hodgkin lymphoma. Profiled with immunoSEQ multiplex PCR; TCRdb holds only in-frame clones, not every one. This sample has 90,000 or so clones, with 78% found just once. The sequencing here drew on peripheral blood mononuclear cells (PBMCs), taken before the fourth cycle of nivolumab. These receptors all stem from a human donor with classical Hodgkin lymphoma. CDR3s include the opening cysteine and the closing phenylalanine or tryptophan. A D gene is named only where the DNA matches it firmly. A clone size is listed for some rows: how often the clone was seen (once, few, many), or a class if it is expanded.

v_call: TRBV11-2; j_call: TRBJ2-7; cdr3_length: 13; d_call: .; clone_size: .; cdr3_aa: CASSLSLAYEQYF; cdr3_nt: TGTGCCAGCAGCTTATCTCTCGCCTACGAGCAGTACTTC
v_call: TRBV6-5; j_call: TRBJ2-7; cdr3_length: 15; d_call: TRBD2; clone_size: many; cdr3_aa: CASSRGGRDSYEQYF; cdr3_nt: TGTGCCAGCAGCCGCGGGGGGAGGGACTCCTACGAGCAGTACTTC
v_call: TRBV9; j_call: TRBJ2-3; cdr3_length: 16; d_call: TRBD2; clone_size: .; cdr3_aa: CASSVVSGRLGDTQYF; cdr3_nt: TGTGCCAGCAGCGTAGTTAGCGGGAGATTAGGAGATACGCAGTATTTT
v_call: TRBV4-2; j_call: TRBJ2-2; cdr3_length: 17; d_call: .; clone_size: few; cdr3_aa: CASSQRERAVNTGELFF; cdr3_nt: TGTGCCAGCAGCCAACGGGAACGGGCCGTGAACACCGGGGAGCTGTTTTTT
v_call: TRBV5-6; j_call: TRBJ2-7; cdr3_length: 15; d_call: TRBD1; clone_size: .; cdr3_aa: CASSFPGQGLYEQYF; cdr3_nt: TGTGCCAGCAGCTTCCCCGGACAGGGGTTGTACGAGCAGTACTTC
v_call: TRBV19; j_call: TRBJ2-7; cdr3_length: 11; d_call: .; clone_size: few; cdr3_aa: CASSIGRRQYF; cdr3_nt: TGTGCCAGTAGTATAGGACGCAGGCAGTACTTC
v_call: TRBV4-3; j_call: TRBJ2-7; cdr3_length: 16; d_call: TRBD2; clone_size: .; cdr3_aa: CASSQDLGLAAYEQYF; cdr3_nt: TGCGCCAGCAGCCAAGATCTAGGACTAGCAGCCTACGAGCAGTACTTC
v_call: TRBV30; j_call: TRBJ1-6; cdr3_length: 12; d_call: .; clone_size: .; cdr3_aa: CAWTDGRSPLHF; cdr3_nt: TGTGCCTGGACAGATGGGAGATCACCCCTCCACTTT
v_call: TRBV27; j_call: TRBJ1-2; cdr3_length: 13; d_call: .; clone_size: few; cdr3_aa: CASSDSRNYGYTF; cdr3_nt: TGTGCCAGCAGTGACAGCCGTAACTATGGCTACACCTTC
v_call: TRBV27; j_call: TRBJ1-5; cdr3_length: 12; d_call: .; clone_size: few; cdr3_aa: CASSPPNQPQHF; cdr3_nt: TGTGCCAGCAGTCCGCCCAATCAGCCCCAGCATTTT
v_call: TRBV5-1; j_call: TRBJ2-1; cdr3_length: 14; d_call: .; clone_size: .; cdr3_aa: CASSPGGPYNEQFF; cdr3_nt: TGCGCCAGCAGCCCCGGGGGCCCTTACAATGAGCAGTTCTTC
v_call: TRBV27; j_call: TRBJ1-1; cdr3_length: 15; d_call: .; clone_size: .; cdr3_aa: CASSLFGQMNTEAFF; cdr3_nt: TGTGCCAGCAGTTTATTCGGGCAGATGAACACTGAAGCTTTCTTT
v_call: TRBV7-8; j_call: TRBJ2-7; cdr3_length: 12; d_call: .; clone_size: .; cdr3_aa: CASSSALYEQYF; cdr3_nt: TGTGCCAGCAGCTCTGCCCTCTACGAGCAGTACTTC
v_call: TRBV7-2; j_call: TRBJ2-1; cdr3_length: 14; d_call: TRBD2; clone_size: .; cdr3_aa: CASHAGLARNEQFF; cdr3_nt: TGTGCCAGCCACGCGGGACTAGCGAGAAATGAGCAGTTCTTC
v_call: TRBV19; j_call: TRBJ1-5; cdr3_length: 15; d_call: TRBD1; clone_size: once; cdr3_aa: CASSIGRQGDQPQHF; cdr3_nt: TGTGCCAGTAGTATAGGGAGACAGGGAGATCAGCCCCAGCATTTT
v_call: TRBV5-5; j_call: TRBJ2-5; cdr3_length: 16; d_call: TRBD2; clone_size: .; cdr3_aa: CASSLGTRLRQETQYF; cdr3_nt: TGTGCCAGCAGCCTCGGGACTAGACTACGGCAAGAGACCCAGTACTTC
v_call: TRBV2; j_call: TRBJ1-1; cdr3_length: 14; d_call: TRBD1; clone_size: .; cdr3_aa: CASRSGQGHTEAFF; cdr3_nt: TGTGCCAGCAGGTCGGGACAGGGGCACACTGAAGCTTTCTTT
v_call: TRBV18; j_call: TRBJ1-2; cdr3_length: 14; d_call: TRBD1; clone_size: .; cdr3_aa: CASSPRIGGHGYTF; cdr3_nt: TGTGCCAGCTCACCACGAATAGGGGGCCATGGCTACACCTTC
v_call: TRBV18; j_call: TRBJ1-5; cdr3_length: 17; d_call: TRBD1; clone_size: .; cdr3_aa: CASSPYIRDRDNQPQHF; cdr3_nt: TGTGCCAGCTCACCTTATATCCGGGACAGAGACAATCAGCCCCAGCATTTT
v_call: TRBV6-6; j_call: TRBJ2-7; cdr3_length: 13; d_call: .; clone_size: .; cdr3_aa: CASSYSSSYEQYF; cdr3_nt: TGTGCCAGCAGTTACTCTAGCTCGTACGAGCAGTACTTC
v_call: TRBV5-1; j_call: TRBJ2-1; cdr3_length: 14; d_call: TRBD2; clone_size: few; cdr3_aa: CASSLGLAGVEQFF; cdr3_nt: TGCGCCAGCAGCTTGGGGCTAGCGGGAGTTGAGCAGTTCTTC
v_call: TRBV4-1; j_call: TRBJ1-2; cdr3_length: 15; d_call: .; clone_size: .; cdr3_aa: CASSQARGEAYGYTF; cdr3_nt: TGCGCCAGCAGCCAAGCGCGCGGGGAGGCCTATGGCTACACCTTC
v_call: TRBV10-3; j_call: TRBJ2-2; cdr3_length: 16; d_call: TRBD1; clone_size: .; cdr3_aa: CAISEWTGANTGELFF; cdr3_nt: TGTGCCATCAGTGAGTGGACAGGGGCGAACACCGGGGAGCTGTTTTTT
v_call: TRBV4-1; j_call: TRBJ1-3; cdr3_length: 14; d_call: .; clone_size: once; cdr3_aa: CASRSGFSGNTIYF; cdr3_nt: TGCGCCAGCAGATCAGGGTTCTCTGGAAACACCATATATTTT
v_call: TRBV5-1; j_call: TRBJ2-2; cdr3_length: 16; d_call: TRBD2; clone_size: .; cdr3_aa: CASSPLAVQNTGELFF; cdr3_nt: TGCGCCAGCAGCCCACTAGCGGTCCAGAACACCGGGGAGCTGTTTTTT
v_call: TRBV9; j_call: TRBJ2-7; cdr3_length: 15; d_call: .; clone_size: once; cdr3_aa: CASSPDWTETYEQYF; cdr3_nt: TGTGCCAGCAGCCCCGATTGGACAGAAACCTACGAGCAGTACTTC
v_call: TRBV21-1; j_call: TRBJ2-5; cdr3_length: 10; d_call: .; clone_size: .; cdr3_aa: CANRQETQYF; cdr3_nt: TGTGCCAACAGGCAAGAGACCCAGTACTTC
v_call: TRBV7-9; j_call: TRBJ1-2; cdr3_length: 14; d_call: .; clone_size: .; cdr3_aa: CASSLGQEFYGYTF; cdr3_nt: TGTGCCAGCAGCTTAGGACAGGAATTCTATGGCTACACCTTC
v_call: TRBV7-7; j_call: TRBJ2-1; cdr3_length: 14; d_call: TRBD1; clone_size: .; cdr3_aa: CASSSDRGSEEQFF; cdr3_nt: TGTGCTAGCAGCTCGGACAGGGGTTCGGAGGAGCAGTTCTTC
v_call: TRBV27; j_call: TRBJ1-2; cdr3_length: 15; d_call: .; clone_size: .; cdr3_aa: CASSLLGATPYGYTF; cdr3_nt: TGTGCCAGCAGTTTGTTGGGCGCTACTCCCTATGGCTACACCTTC
v_call: TRBV7-6; j_call: TRBJ2-5; cdr3_length: 15; d_call: TRBD1; clone_size: few; cdr3_aa: CASSYDRGPQETQYF; cdr3_nt: TGTGCCAGCAGCTATGACAGGGGGCCTCAAGAGACCCAGTACTTC
v_call: TRBV18; j_call: TRBJ2-7; cdr3_length: 17; d_call: TRBD1; clone_size: .; cdr3_aa: CASSRTQAGTGAHEQYF; cdr3_nt: TGTGCCAGCTCCCGCACGCAGGCCGGGACAGGGGCCCACGAGCAGTACTTC
v_call: TRBV2; j_call: TRBJ1-4; cdr3_length: 13; d_call: .; clone_size: once; cdr3_aa: CASRGGADEKLFF; cdr3_nt: TGTGCCAGCAGGGGTGGGGCAGATGAAAAACTGTTTTTT
v_call: TRBV28; j_call: TRBJ1-4; cdr3_length: 14; d_call: .; clone_size: .; cdr3_aa: CASSSPDQGRKLFF; cdr3_nt: TGTGCCAGCAGTTCGCCCGACCAGGGGCGAAAACTGTTTTTT
v_call: TRBV11-3; j_call: TRBJ2-3; cdr3_length: 15; d_call: TRBD1; clone_size: .; cdr3_aa: CASSLRQGSTDTQYF; cdr3_nt: TGTGCCAGCAGCTTAAGACAGGGATCCACAGATACGCAGTATTTT
v_call: TRBV10-3; j_call: TRBJ1-1; cdr3_length: 13; d_call: TRBD1; clone_size: .; cdr3_aa: CAIKGQQNTEAFF; cdr3_nt: TGTGCCATCAAGGGACAGCAGAACACTGAAGCTTTCTTT